This TCR beta chain emerged from a study of T cells after yellow fever vaccination (dated by TCRdb to between 2019 and 2020). Some background on the complete study: The SMART-Seq v4 Ultra Low Input RNA kit was used to prepare libraries from fractions with low cell numbers. Bulk TCR alpha and beta repertoires were sequenced longitudinally to track T-cell clones before and after primary and booster YFV17D yellow fever vaccination. The cohort comprised two healthy male donors, one aged 18 to 29 and one aged 30 to 40 years. Bulk PBMC replicates and cell subsets were isolated from blood drawn at multiple timepoints before and after both primary and secondary immunization. What the research found in general, with its limitations: A small share of clonotypes occurred in both CD4 and CD8 compartments, likely arising from convergent recombination. Compared with the primary T-cell response, the secondary T-cell response was faster but weaker, reaching its peak on day 5 rather than on day 15. Because abundant contaminating clonotypes from the bulk population could be contained in FACS-sorted repertoires, computational filtering was required. Because only a couple of donors were included in the study, the extent to which the findings can be generalized is limited. After the booster, most of the clones that had expanded following primary vaccination were detected again (roughly 96% of CD4 and more than 85% of CD8), which suggests that memory was broadly maintained.

The treatment or condition tag for this specimen amounts to: live attenuated yellow fever vaccine strain. At each blood-draw timepoint, two biological replicates of bulk PBMCs were collected. PBMCs were isolated from peripheral blood using a standard Ficoll-Paque protocol. TriZol was used to extract RNA from bulk PBMCs, CD4 and CD8 fractions, and dextramer-positive and dextramer-negative fractions. This clonotype was detected only a few times. What antigen it recognizes has not been identified. The junction departs from the called germline gene at one end, perhaps through a read error. The germline V gene encodes CDR1 MNHNS and CDR2 SASEGT. Including the terminal cysteine and phenylalanine, the CDR3 comprises 15 residues. Only the CDR3 part of the read is kept: 45 bases, read in frame from the first base. Synthesis of TCR cDNA relied on 5'RACE template switching, a step that introduced a universal primer site along with unique molecular identifiers. Priming of cDNA synthesis was performed from both the TCR alpha and TCR beta constant segments. Library amplification involved two PCR steps, and the second step added sample barcodes and sequencing adapters. Sequencing of libraries was done on Illumina HiSeq 2500 (2x100 bp) or NovaSeq (2x150 bp). The authors' pipeline ran thus. MIGEC was used to demultiplex reads and collapse the reads into UMI consensus sequences, and MiXCR was used for V(D)J alignment. Using edgeR on replicate PBMC samples, clonotypes were called vaccine-responding if FDR was below 0.01 and the log2 fold change was above 5 up to day 15. CD4 or CD8 identity was assigned to each bulk clonotype according to whether the clonotype was present at higher abundance in the sequenced CD4 repertoire or the sequenced CD8 repertoire. TCRdb trimmed the raw reads at Q25, called clones with MiXCR and kept productive beta chains. Each entry is one CDR3 protein sequence, shown with its most common DNA and genes. Here the V and J calls rest on TCRdb's processing, not on the authors' analysis. Across this sample there are 320,000 or so distinct CDR3 sequences, with around 8.1% seen only once. The ten largest clones add up to about 16% of the sample.

The clonotype comes from a man younger than 30 who received the YFV17D yellow fever vaccine. The sequence is built from TRBV6-1 and TRBJ1-5; the junction holds 10 bases that match TRBD1. Sample: PBMCs, taken roughly 46 days after the first yellow fever vaccination. DNA sequence: TGTGCCAGCAGGGAAGGACAGGGGGATTATCAGCCCCAGCATTTT. Its protein is CASREGQGDYQPQHF.